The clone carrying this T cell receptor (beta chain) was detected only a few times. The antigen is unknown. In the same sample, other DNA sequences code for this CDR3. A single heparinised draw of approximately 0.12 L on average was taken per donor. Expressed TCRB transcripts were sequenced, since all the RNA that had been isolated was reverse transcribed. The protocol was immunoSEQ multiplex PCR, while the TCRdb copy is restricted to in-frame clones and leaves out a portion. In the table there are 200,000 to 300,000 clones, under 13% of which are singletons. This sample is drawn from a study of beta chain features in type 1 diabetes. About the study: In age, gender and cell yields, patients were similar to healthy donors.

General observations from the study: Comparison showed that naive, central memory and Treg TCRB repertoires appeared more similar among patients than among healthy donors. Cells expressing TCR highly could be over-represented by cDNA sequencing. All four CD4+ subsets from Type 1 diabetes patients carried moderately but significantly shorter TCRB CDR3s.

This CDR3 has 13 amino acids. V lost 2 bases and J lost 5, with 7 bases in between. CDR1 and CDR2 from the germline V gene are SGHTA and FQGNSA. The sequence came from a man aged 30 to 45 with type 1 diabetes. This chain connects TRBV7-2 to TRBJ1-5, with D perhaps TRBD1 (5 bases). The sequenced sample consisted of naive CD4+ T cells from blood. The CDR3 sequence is CASSLRGDQPQHF. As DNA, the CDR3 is TGTGCCAGCAGCTTACGGGGGGATCAGCCCCAGCATTTT.